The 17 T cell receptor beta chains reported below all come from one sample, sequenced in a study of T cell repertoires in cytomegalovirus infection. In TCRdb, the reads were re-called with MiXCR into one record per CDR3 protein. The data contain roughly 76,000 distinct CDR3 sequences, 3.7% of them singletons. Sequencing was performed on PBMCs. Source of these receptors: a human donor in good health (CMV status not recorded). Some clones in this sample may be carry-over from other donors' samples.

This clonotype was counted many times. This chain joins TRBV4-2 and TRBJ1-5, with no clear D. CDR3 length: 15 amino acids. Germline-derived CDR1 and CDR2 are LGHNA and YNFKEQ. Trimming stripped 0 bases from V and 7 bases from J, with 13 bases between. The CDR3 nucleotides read TGTGCCAGCAGCCAAGATGGAGAGCGGGCGCAGCCCCAGCATTTT. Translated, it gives CASSQDGERAQPQHF.

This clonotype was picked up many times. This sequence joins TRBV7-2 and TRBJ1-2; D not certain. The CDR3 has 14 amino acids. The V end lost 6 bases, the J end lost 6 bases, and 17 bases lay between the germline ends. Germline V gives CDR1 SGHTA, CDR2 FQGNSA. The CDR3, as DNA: TGTGCCAGCAGTCCAACGGCGGGCGGGAATGGCTACACCTTC. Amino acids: CASSPTAGGNGYTF.

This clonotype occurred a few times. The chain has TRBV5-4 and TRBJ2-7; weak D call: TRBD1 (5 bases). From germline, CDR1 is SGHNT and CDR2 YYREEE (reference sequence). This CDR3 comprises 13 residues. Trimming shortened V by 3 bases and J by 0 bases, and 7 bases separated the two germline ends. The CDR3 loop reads CASSSQVSYEQYF. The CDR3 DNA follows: TGTGCCAGCAGCTCACAGGTCTCCTACGAGCAGTACTTC.

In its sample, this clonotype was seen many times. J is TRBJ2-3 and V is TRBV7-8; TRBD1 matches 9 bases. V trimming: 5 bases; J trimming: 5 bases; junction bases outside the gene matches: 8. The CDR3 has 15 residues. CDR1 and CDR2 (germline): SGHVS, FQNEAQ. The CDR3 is CASSLGTGSVDTQYF. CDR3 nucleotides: TGTGCCAGCAGCCTTGGGACAGGGTCCGTAGATACGCAGTATTTT.

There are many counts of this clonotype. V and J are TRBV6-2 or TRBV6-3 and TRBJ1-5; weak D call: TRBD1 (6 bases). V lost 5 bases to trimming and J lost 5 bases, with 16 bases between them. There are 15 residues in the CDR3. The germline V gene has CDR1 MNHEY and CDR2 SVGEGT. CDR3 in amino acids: CASSAQGIEDQPQHF. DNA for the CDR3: TGTGCCAGCAGTGCACAGGGTATAGAGGATCAGCCCCAGCATTTT.

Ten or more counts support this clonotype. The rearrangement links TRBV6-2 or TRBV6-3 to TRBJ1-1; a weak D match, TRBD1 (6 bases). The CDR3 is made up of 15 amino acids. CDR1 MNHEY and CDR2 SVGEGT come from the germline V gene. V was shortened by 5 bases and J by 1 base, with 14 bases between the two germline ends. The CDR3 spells CASSPQQGRNTEAFF. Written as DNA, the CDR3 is TGTGCCAGCAGTCCTCAACAGGGAAGGAACACTGAAGCTTTCTTT.

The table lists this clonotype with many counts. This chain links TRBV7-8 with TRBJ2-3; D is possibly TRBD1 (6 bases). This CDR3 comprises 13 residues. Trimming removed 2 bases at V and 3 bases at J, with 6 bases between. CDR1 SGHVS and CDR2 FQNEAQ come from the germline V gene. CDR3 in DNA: TGTGCCAGCAGCTTACAGGGGACAGATACGCAGTATTTT. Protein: CASSLQGTDTQYF.

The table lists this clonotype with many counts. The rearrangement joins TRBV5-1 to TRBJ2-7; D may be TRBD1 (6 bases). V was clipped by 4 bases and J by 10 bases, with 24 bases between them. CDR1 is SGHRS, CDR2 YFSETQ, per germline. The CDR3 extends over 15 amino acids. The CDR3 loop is CASSLGQNTNKRQYF. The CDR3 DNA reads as TGCGCCAGCAGCCTGGGACAAAACACGAACAAAAGACAGTACTTC.

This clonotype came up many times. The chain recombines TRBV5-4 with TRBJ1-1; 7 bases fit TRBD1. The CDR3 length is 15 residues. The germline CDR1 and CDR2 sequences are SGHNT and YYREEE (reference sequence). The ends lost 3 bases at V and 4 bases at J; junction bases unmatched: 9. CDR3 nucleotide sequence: TGTGCCAGCAGCTGGGAGGGGGCAGGGCTCACTGAAGCTTTCTTT. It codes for CASSWEGAGLTEAFF.

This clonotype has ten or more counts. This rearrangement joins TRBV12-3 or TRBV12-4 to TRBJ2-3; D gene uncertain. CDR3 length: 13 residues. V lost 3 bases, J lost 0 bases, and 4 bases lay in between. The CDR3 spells CASSLDSTDTQYF. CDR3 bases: TGTGCCAGCAGTTTGGACAGCACAGATACGCAGTATTTT.

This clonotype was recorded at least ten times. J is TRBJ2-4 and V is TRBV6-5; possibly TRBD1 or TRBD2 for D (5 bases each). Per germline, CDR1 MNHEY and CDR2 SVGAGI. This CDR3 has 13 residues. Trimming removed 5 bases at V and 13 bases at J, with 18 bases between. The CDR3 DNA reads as TGTGCCAGCAGTCCCCCGGGACGCAGGATACAGTACTTC. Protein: CASSPPGRRIQYF.

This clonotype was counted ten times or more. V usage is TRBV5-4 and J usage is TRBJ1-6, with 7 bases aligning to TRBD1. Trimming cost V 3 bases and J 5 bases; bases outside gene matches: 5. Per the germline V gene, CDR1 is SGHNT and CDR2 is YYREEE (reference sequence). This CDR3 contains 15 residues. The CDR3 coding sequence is TGTGCCAGCAGCTCGGACAGGTCGAATAATTCACCCCTCCACTTT. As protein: CASSSDRSNNSPLHF.

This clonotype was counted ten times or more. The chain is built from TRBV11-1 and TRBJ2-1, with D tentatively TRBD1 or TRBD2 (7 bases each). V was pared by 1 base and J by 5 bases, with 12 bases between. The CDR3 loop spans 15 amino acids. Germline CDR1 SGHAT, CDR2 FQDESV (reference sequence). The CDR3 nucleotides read TGTGCCAGCAGCTTAGGGCAGGGGGGGAACAATGAGCAGTTCTTC. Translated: CASSLGQGGNNEQFF.

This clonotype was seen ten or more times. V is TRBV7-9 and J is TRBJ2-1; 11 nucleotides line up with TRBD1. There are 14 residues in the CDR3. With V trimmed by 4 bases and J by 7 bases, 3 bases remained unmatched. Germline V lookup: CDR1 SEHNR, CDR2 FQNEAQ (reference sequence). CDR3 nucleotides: TGTGCCAGCAGCTCCGGGACAGGGGGGAATGAGCAGTTCTTC. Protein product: CASSSGTGGNEQFF.

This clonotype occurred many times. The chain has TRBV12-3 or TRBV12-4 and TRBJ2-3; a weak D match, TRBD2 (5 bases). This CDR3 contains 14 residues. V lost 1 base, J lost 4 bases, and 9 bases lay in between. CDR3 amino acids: CASSLVGMADTQYF. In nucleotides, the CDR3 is TGTGCCAGCAGTTTAGTCGGGATGGCAGATACGCAGTATTTT.

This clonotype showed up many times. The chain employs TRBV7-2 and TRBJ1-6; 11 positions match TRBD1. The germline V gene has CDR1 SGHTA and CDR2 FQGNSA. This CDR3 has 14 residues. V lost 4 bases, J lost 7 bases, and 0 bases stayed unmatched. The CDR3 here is CASSWTGGNSPLHF. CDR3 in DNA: TGTGCCAGCAGCTGGACAGGGGGCAATTCACCCCTCCACTTT.

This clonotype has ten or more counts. The CDR3 nucleotides are TGTGCCAGCATAACAACCAAGAGGAACACTGAAGCTTTCTTT. Translating it yields CASITTKRNTEAFF. The rearrangement uses TRBV6-2 or TRBV6-3 and TRBJ1-1; no definite D call. Germline V gives CDR1 MNHEY, CDR2 SVGEGT. This CDR3 is built from 14 residues. Trimming took 7 bases from V and 1 from J, leaving 13 bases between them.